The source of this T cell receptor beta chain is a study of shared clonotypes between healthy human individuals. Study-level points and caveats: Naive CD4 clonotypes overlapped across a handful of donors at about 5%. Sorted-subset sequencing was shown by rarefaction to be incomplete despite large depth.

Trimming cost V 6 bases and J 6 bases, with 10 bases left between them. The CDR3 spans 11 residues. CDR1 is SGHRS and CDR2 is YFSETQ in the germline V gene. On this clone itself: Its antigen is not known.

The authors' processing: Without quality scores, immunoSEQ junctional reads could not be filtered like full-length reads. Generated by immunoSEQ multiplex PCR, the TCRdb table keeps only in-frame clones and is missing some. V, J and clone size are those of that table, while D and trimming were read from the DNA. The sample yields 1.5 million to 2.5 million clones, about 95% seen once. CD45RO-negative, CCR7-positively selected cells formed the naive CD8 fraction, excluding terminally differentiated effector memory CD45RA+ cells. The rearrangement links TRBV5-1 to TRBJ2-7; no reliable D call. Sequencing was done on a sample of naive CD8+ T cells sorted from blood. The clonotype originates from a man between 18 and 29 years old in good health. CDR3 DNA: TGCGCCAGCACCGCCCTGGGCGAGCAGTACTTC. Protein sequence: CASTALGEQYF.